Shown below are 17 T cell receptor beta chains from a single sample sequenced in a study of cytomegalovirus exposure and HLA in healthy donors. 60 Vbeta and 13 Jbeta primers were used in PCR. Measured with immunoSEQ multiplex PCR; TCRdb has only the in-frame clones, and not every one. The sample includes 130,000 to 150,000 clones, approximately 80% of them seen just once. Sequencing was carried out using PBMCs. The receptors originated from a male donor in good health and CMV-seronegative.

The rearrangement links TRBV19 to TRBJ2-1; D possibly corresponds to TRBD2 (5 bases). Germline V gene sequence: CDR1 LNHDA, CDR2 SQIVND (reference sequence). The CDR3 spans 13 residues. Trimming cost V 7 bases and J 5 bases, with 12 bases left between them. The CDR3 region has the DNA TGTGCCAGTAATGGAGGCTCGGACAATGAGCAGTTCTTC. Its protein product is CASNGGSDNEQFF.

The chain combines TRBV6-5 with TRBJ1-3; the D is unclear. CDR1 is MNHEY and CDR2 is SVGAGI in the germline V gene. Trimming took 6 bases from V and 3 from J, leaving 15 bases between them. The CDR3 consists of 15 residues. The CDR3: CASSLGGSSGNTIYF. CDR3 sequence (DNA): TGTGCCAGCAGCCTCGGAGGGTCCAGTGGAAACACCATATATTTT.

The table lists this clone with a few counts. The chain recombines TRBV13 with TRBJ2-7; 10 bases line up with TRBD1. Germline lookup yields CDR1 PRHDT and CDR2 FYEKMQ (reference sequence). Trimming took 5 bases from V and 2 from J; bases not matched to a gene: 9. The CDR3 is 16 amino acids. The CDR3 DNA is TGTGCCAGCAGCCACCTAGGGACAGGGGATACCTACGAGCAGTACTTC. Translation: CASSHLGTGDTYEQYF.

The gene calls are TRBV11-1 and TRBJ1-1; D is perhaps TRBD1 (6 bases). V was trimmed by 1 base and J by 5 bases, leaving 11 bases between them. Germline CDR1 SGHAT, CDR2 FQDESV (reference sequence). This CDR3 contains 14 residues. The CDR3 region has the DNA TGTGCCAGCAGCTTAGTCCGAGGGACAACTGAAGCTTTCTTT. Translated, it gives CASSLVRGTTEAFF.

The chain is built from TRBV6-5 and TRBJ1-6; D might be TRBD1 (5 bases). Looked up from germline, CDR1 is MNHEY and CDR2 is SVGAGI. This CDR3 spans 14 amino acids. V lost 5 bases and J lost 10, with 15 bases in between. CDR3: CASSRTDTGSPLHF. DNA for the CDR3: TGTGCCAGCAGTCGGACCGACACAGGCTCACCCCTCCACTTT.

The rearrangement links TRBV28 to TRBJ2-1, with 7 bases that match TRBD1. The V segment lost 6 bases and the J segment 3 bases; nucleotides outside the gene matches: 2. CDR1 MDHEN and CDR2 SYDVKM come from the germline V gene. This CDR3 spans 13 amino acids. CDR3 sequence: CASSDRVYNEQFF. DNA for the CDR3: TGTGCCAGCAGCGACAGGGTCTACAATGAGCAGTTCTTC. The complete variable domain, with remaining parts taken from reference TRBV28 and TRBJ2-1, reads DVKVTQSSRYLVKRTGEKVFLECVQDMDHENMFWYRQDPGLGLRLIYFSYDVKMKEKGDIPEGYSVSREKKERFSLILESASTNQTSMYLCASSDRVYNEQFFGPGTRLTVL.

This clone showed up just once. CDR3 nucleotides: TGTGCCAGCAGGCTAGCGGGGGGGCGAGAGACCCAGTACTTC. Its translation is CASRLAGGRETQYF. This sequence joins TRBV5-4 and TRBJ2-5; 12 nucleotides align to TRBD2. This CDR3 spans 14 amino acids. CDR1 SGHNT and CDR2 YYREEE come from the germline V gene (reference sequence). J lost 4 bases, V lost 5 bases, and 3 bases had no gene match.

The chain combines TRBV10-3 with TRBJ2-5; maybe TRBD2 (6 bases). Germline CDR1 and CDR2: ENHRY and SYGVKD. This CDR3 has 13 residues. The V end lost 2 bases, the J end lost 3 bases, and 7 bases lay between the germline ends. CDR3 protein: CAISERREETQYF. The CDR3 coding sequence is TGTGCCATCAGTGAGAGGAGGGAAGAGACCCAGTACTTC.

The rearrangement joins TRBV12-5 to TRBJ1-3; TRBD1 is a possible D gene (6 bases). The V and J ends lost 3 bases and 0 bases respectively, with 18 bases between them. This CDR3 has 18 residues. CDR1 and CDR2 (germline): LGHNT, FRNRAP. CDR3 bases: TGTGCTAGTGGTTTTGTCCCCCCCCAGGGGACCTCTGGAAACACCATATATTTT. This encodes CASGFVPPQGTSGNTIYF.

The chain joins TRBV6-1 to TRBJ2-5; D possibly corresponds to TRBD2 (6 bases). The tail of the sequence fits TRBJ2-7 better, so the J call may be wrong. Germline loops: CDR1 MNHNS, CDR2 SASEGT. The CDR3 runs 14 residues. DNA for the CDR3: TGTGCCAGCAACCTTAGCGGAGAAAACTACGAGCAGTACTTC. Its protein is CASNLSGENYEQYF.

The V and J genes are TRBV7-8 and TRBJ2-5, with 14 bases matching TRBD2. The CDR3 consists of 15 residues. V shed 3 bases and J 5 bases; nucleotides not matched to a gene: 2. The germline CDR1 and CDR2 sequences are SGHVS and FQNEAQ. The CDR3 coding sequence is TGTGCCAGCAGCTTCCGACTAGCGGGAGGGGAGACCCAGTACTTC. Residues: CASSFRLAGGETQYF.

This clone was detected once. Other DNA sequences from this sample encode an identical CDR3 as well. The chain employs TRBV19 and TRBJ1-5; a weak D match, TRBD1 (6 bases). Deletions cut 5 bases from V and 4 bases from J, with 9 bases between. Germline-derived CDR1 and CDR2 are LNHDA and SQIVND (reference sequence). The CDR3 totals 13 residues. The CDR3 DNA follows: TGTGCCAGTAGTTTACAGGGAAATCAGCCCCAGCATTTT. Residues: CASSLQGNQPQHF. The full variable domain, with the rest looked up from reference TRBV19 and TRBJ1-5, is DGGITQSPKYLFRKEGQNVTLSCEQNLNHDAMYWYRQDPGQGLRLIYYSQIVNDFQKGDIAEGYSVSREKKESFPLTVTSAQKNPTAFYLCASSLQGNQPQHFGDGTRLSIL.

CDR3 bases: TGTGCCAGCATAGAGACAGGACGGTCTGGAAACACCATATATTTT. This translates into CASIETGRSGNTIYF. The chain recombines TRBV28 with TRBJ1-3; TRBD1 might be the D (6 bases). This CDR3 spans 15 amino acids. V lost 7 bases and J 1 base, leaving 14 bases between the germline ends. Germline V gene lookup returns CDR1 MDHEN and CDR2 SYDVKM.

This chain links TRBV6-1 with TRBJ1-1; 8 bases match TRBD1. This CDR3 comprises 15 residues. With 2 bases clipped from V and 2 bases from J, the junction kept 4 bases outside the gene matches. Germline V gene data show CDR1 as MNHNS and CDR2 as SASEGT. CDR3 in amino acids: CASSEPTGVNTEAFF. CDR3 nucleotides: TGTGCCAGCAGTGAACCGACAGGGGTCAACACTGAAGCTTTCTTT.

This chain connects TRBV7-2 to TRBJ2-7; 7 bases match TRBD1. From germline, CDR1 is SGHTA and CDR2 FQGNSA. Losses at the gene ends were 6 bases for V and 7 bases for J; bases not matched to a gene: 9. CDR3 length equals 13 residues. For the CDR3, the DNA is TGTGCCAGCAGTCAAGACAGGGTCCGGGAGCAGTACTTC. Its protein product is CASSQDRVREQYF.

The chain couples TRBV30 to TRBJ2-1; 8 bases align to TRBD2. V was pared by 0 bases and J by 3 bases, with 7 bases of the junction left unmatched. CDR3 length equals 16 residues. CDR1 is GTSNPN and CDR2 is SVGIG in the germline V gene (reference sequence). The CDR3 sequence is CAWSVPAGAFYNEQFF. The CDR3, as DNA: TGTGCCTGGAGTGTCCCAGCGGGGGCCTTCTACAATGAGCAGTTCTTC.

The V call is TRBV28, the J call TRBJ1-2, with TRBD1 matching 12 bases. Germline trimming cut 7 bases from V and 9 bases from J; bases unmatched to any gene: 12. The V gene's germline CDR1 is MDHEN and CDR2 SYDVKM. The length of the CDR3 is 15 residues. Here the CDR3 reads CASTLSGTGGLSYTF. CDR3 DNA: TGTGCCAGCACTCTTTCCGGGACAGGGGGCCTTAGCTACACCTTC.